This T cell receptor (beta chain) stems from a study of OX40 agonist ivuxolimab in advanced cancers. TCRdb keeps only in-frame clones here, not all; method: immunoSEQ multiplex PCR. The profile shows 75,000 to 100,000 clones, more than 75% of them singletons. The length of the CDR3 is 14 residues. V was trimmed by 2 bases and J by 4 bases, leaving 14 bases between them. Germline V CDR1 and CDR2: GTSNPN, SVGIG (reference sequence). On this clone: Its specificity is unknown.

Study outcomes and limitations: Expanded clones tended on average to be more numerous among CD8+ T cells than CD4+. Expansion of clones was among the lowest in partial responders at 0.1-3.0 mg/kg. Clonal expansion was seen in CD4+ and CD8+ blood T cells by week 6 at 0.1 to 3.0 mg/kg.

This receptor was taken from an adult with an advanced solid tumor such as melanoma, head and neck, liver or kidney cancer. This specimen consisted of CD4+ or CD8+ T cells sorted from blood, obtained in a trial of the OX40 agonist ivuxolimab. This chain links TRBV30 with TRBJ2-5; tentatively, D is TRBD1 (6 bases). This CDR3 reads CAWSPRGLGETQYF. CDR3 nucleotides: TGTGCCTGGAGTCCCAGGGGCTTGGGAGAGACCCAGTACTTC.